A selection of T cell receptor beta chains follows, all from one sample in a study of T-cell memory formation after mild COVID-19. Using its own MiXCR run on the 5' RACE reads, TCRdb lists one record per CDR3 protein. The top ten hold 20% to 25% of the sample, which has 250,000 to 300,000 distinct CDR3 sequences, around 15% seen once. Sequencing was carried out using PBMCs or a T cell subset sorted from them (not recorded which). These receptor sequences come from a man younger than 30 who had mild COVID-19 (a few samples of this study predate the infection). Cell type and time point are not known. Each CDR3 is given with its conserved first and last residue. A D gene is named only where the DNA matches it firmly. A clone size is listed for some rows: how often the clone was seen (once, few, many), or a class if it is expanded.

TRBV20-1,TRBD2,TRBJ2-3,-,CSARGAGVSPGAIF,TGCAGTGCTAGAGGAGCGGGGGTGTCGCCTGGGGCTATTTTT
TRBV4-1,-,TRBJ1-1,few,CASSQPRVSRATEAFF,TGCGCCAGCAGCCAACCCCGGGTGAGCAGGGCCACTGAAGCTTTCTTT
TRBV5-1,-,TRBJ1-4,few,CASTPSGTPSSLLFF,TGCGCCAGCACTCCTTCCGGGACGCCCTCCTCTTTACTGTTTTTT
TRBV9,TRBD2,TRBJ2-3,-,CASSVDQRGTDTQYF,TGTGCCAGCAGCGTAGATCAGCGGGGGACAGATACGCAGTATTTT
TRBV20-1,-,TRBJ1-1,few,CSASSSGSEAFF,TGCAGTGCTAGTTCGTCGGGGTCTGAAGCTTTCTTT
TRBV5-1,TRBD1,TRBJ1-1,many,CASIPDRANTEAFF,TGCGCCAGCATTCCGGACAGGGCGAACACTGAAGCTTTCTTT
TRBV4-1,TRBD2,TRBJ2-5,-,CASSQGYPIGLAGMETQYF,TGCGCCAGCAGCCAAGGGTATCCGATTGGGCTAGCGGGGATGGAGACCCAGTACTTC
TRBV29-1,TRBD1,TRBJ2-7,few,CSVEGADRASYEQYF,TGCAGCGTTGAAGGCGCGGACAGGGCCTCCTACGAGCAGTACTTC
TRBV24-1,TRBD1,TRBJ2-2,-,CATSDTGDTGELFF,TGTGCCACCAGTGATACAGGGGACACCGGGGAGCTGTTTTTT
TRBV9,-,TRBJ2-5,-,CASNLDSLETQYF,TGTGCCAGCAACCTGGACTCACTGGAGACCCAGTACTTC
TRBV7-8,-,TRBJ2-7,-,CASSPWVGAYEQYF,TGTGCCAGCAGCCCGTGGGTGGGTGCCTACGAGCAGTACTTC
TRBV20-1,TRBD2,TRBJ2-2,few,CSAPSGGADGELFF,TGCAGTGCTCCTAGCGGGGGGGCCGACGGGGAGCTGTTTTTT
TRBV19,TRBD1,TRBJ2-2,few,CASSPADRRELFF,TGTGCCAGTAGTCCGGCGGACAGGCGGGAGCTGTTTTTT
TRBV6-5,-,TRBJ2-5,few,CASRSEETQYF,TGTGCCAGCCGATCTGAAGAGACCCAGTACTTC
TRBV5-1,-,TRBJ2-5,many,CASSLYGGRETQYF,TGCGCCAGCAGCTTGTACGGGGGCAGAGAGACCCAGTACTTC
TRBV11-2,-,TRBJ2-7,-,CASSVLFSYEQYF,TGTGCCAGCAGCGTCCTGTTCAGCTACGAGCAGTACTTC
TRBV19,-,TRBJ1-4,few,CASSIVATNEKLFF,TGTGCCAGTAGTATTGTTGCAACTAATGAAAAACTGTTTTTT
TRBV21-1,-,TRBJ2-3,few,CASSKGKGLRDTQYF,TGTGCCAGCAGCAAAGGCAAGGGATTGAGAGATACGCAGTATTTT
TRBV6-5,-,TRBJ1-4,-,CASRGTPEKLFF,TGTGCCAGCAGGGGGACTCCAGAAAAACTGTTTTTT
TRBV27,-,TRBJ2-6,few,CTSSQDISGANVLTF,TGCACCAGCAGTCAAGACATTTCTGGGGCCAACGTCCTGACTTTC
TRBV7-6,TRBD1,TRBJ2-5,few,CASSSNPGQGAGETQYF,TGTGCCAGCAGCTCAAATCCGGGACAGGGGGCCGGTGAGACCCAGTACTTC
TRBV20-1,-,TRBJ2-1,-,CSALGSAGREQFF,TGCAGTGCTCTCGGATCAGCCGGGCGTGAGCAGTTCTTC
TRBV29-1,-,TRBJ1-1,few,CSVLTTLQGGTEAFF,TGCAGCGTTCTCACAACGTTACAGGGTGGCACTGAAGCTTTCTTT
TRBV6-6,TRBD1,TRBJ1-2,-,CASSYSQGGRYGYTF,TGTGCCAGCAGTTACTCACAGGGGGGACGCTATGGCTACACCTTC
TRBV19,TRBD1,TRBJ1-5,few,CASSMGQGEQPQHF,TGTGCCAGTAGTATGGGACAGGGTGAACAGCCCCAGCATTTT
TRBV11-3,-,TRBJ2-1,-,CASSSQGWYEQFF,TGTGCCAGCAGCTCACAGGGTTGGTATGAGCAGTTCTTC